These T cell receptor beta chains were read from a single sample in a study of blood T cell repertoires in COVID-19. Sequencing was performed with immunoSEQ multiplex PCR; in TCRdb, only in-frame clones are kept and a portion is missing. Counted here are around 60,000 clones, around 82% occurring once; the ten biggest clones make up around 16%. The sequencing input was peripheral blood. These receptor sequences come from a man aged 55-75 years with COVID-19, enrolled during active disease. CDR3s leave out the opening cysteine and the closing phenylalanine or tryptophan. Expanded clones get a size class; other rows say once, few or many, or leave the size out.

>TRBV5-6|-|11|TRBJ1-2
ASSYGQFGGYT
>TRBV4-1|once|14|TRBJ1-2
ASSQGKDRTIGGYT
>TRBV6-5|-|12|TRBJ2-5
ASRRDRGGETQY
>TRBV5-1|-|13|TRBJ1-6
ASSLRGQANSPLH
>TRBV7-9|medium-sized|11|TRBJ1-3
ASSLNSGNTIY
>TRBV7-2|-|10|TRBJ2-3
ASSLARDTQY
>TRBV5-1|-|12|TRBJ2-7
ASSSGTSPPDQY
>TRBV24-1|-|14|TRBJ2-3
ATSFPSGRSTDTQY
>TRBV6-5|-|12|TRBJ1-5
ASSRLGSNQPQH
>TRBV18|-|13|TRBJ1-4
ASSPPPGQNEKLF
>TRBV19|-|14|TRBJ2-3
ASSMGSGGSVDTQY
>TRBV5-5|-|12|TRBJ2-7
ASSLDRSDYEQY
>TRBV3-1/TRBV3-2|few|14|TRBJ1-1
ASSQVWGVPATEAF
>TRBV5-1|few|13|TRBJ2-7
ASTSSGQRSYEQY
>TRBV4-1|-|17|TRBJ1-5
ASSQDAGAYGDSNQPQH
>TRBV3-1/TRBV3-2|once|12|TRBJ1-5
ASSQDGGGRPQH
>TRBV6-6|-|12|TRBJ2-5
ASSYSPDSGTQY
>TRBV7-3|-|12|TRBJ2-3
ASSAVRLADTQY
>TRBV6-5|-|13|TRBJ1-1
ASSRGLIGVDEAF
>TRBV7-3|many|13|TRBJ2-1
ASSSLAGVYNEQF
>TRBV3-1/TRBV3-2|once|15|TRBJ2-2
ASSQAGQGFNTGELF
>TRBV9|-|14|TRBJ2-3
ASSVQSGQGTDTQY
>TRBV10-1|once|10|TRBJ1-5
ASKQGLQPQH
>TRBV28|few|13|TRBJ1-6
ASLDSSSYNSPLH
>TRBV6-6|-|10|TRBJ1-2
ASSPASLGYT
>TRBV24-1|few|9|TRBJ2-1
ATSGGREQF
>TRBV6-6|-|11|TRBJ2-1
ATTGSSYNEQF
>TRBV28|-|13|TRBJ1-3
ASSPRTGSGNTIY
>TRBV7-3|-|11|TRBJ2-1
ASSLKREAEQF
>TRBV3-1/TRBV3-2|-|15|TRBJ2-1
ASSQARAGEDYNEQF
>TRBV27|-|12|TRBJ2-7
ASSLGKGTYEQY
>TRBV5-4|-|12|TRBJ1-3
ASSLMSDTNTIY
>TRBV19|-|14|TRBJ1-5
ASNPSWAHSNQPQH
>TRBV19|-|11|TRBJ2-1
ATGRGAYNEQF
>TRBV2|-|13|TRBJ1-6
ASLSQGSENSPLH
>TRBV5-1|-|11|TRBJ1-6
ASSLEGDSPLH
>TRBV28|-|10|TRBJ2-7
ATGSSSYEQY
>TRBV10-1|-|12|TRBJ1-5
ASSDGARDQPQH
>TRBV12-3/TRBV12-4|-|11|TRBJ1-4
ASSLGSTEKLF
>TRBV4-1|-|13|TRBJ1-5
ASSHLTGSDQPQH
>TRBV12-5|-|12|TRBJ1-1
ASGLTGFVSEAF
>TRBV11-2|few|13|TRBJ1-2
ASSKGQPGGYGYT
>TRBV14|once|16|TRBJ2-7
ASSQGLAGAKLSYEQY
>TRBV5-1|-|13|TRBJ1-4
ASSLEALRGEKLF
>TRBV28|few|8|TRBJ1-1
ASRGSEAF
>TRBV10-1|-|11|TRBJ2-7
ASGQGGTYEQY
>TRBV2|many|12|TRBJ2-5
ASIFPEYQETQY
>TRBV28|-|12|TRBJ1-6
ASSPYRGNSPLH
>TRBV7-9|-|13|TRBJ2-1
ASSLMRGRPDEQF
>TRBV20-1|-|12|TRBJ2-7
SASTSGDTYEQY